A selection of T cell receptor beta chains follows, all from one sample in a study of shared clonotypes between healthy human individuals. Measured with immunoSEQ multiplex PCR; TCRdb has only the in-frame clones, and not every one. The data contain roughly 2.1 million clones, 85% to 95% of them singletons. Sequencing was done on a sample of naive CD8+ T cells from PBMCs. Receptors originate from a man younger than 30 in good health. Some clones in this sample may be carry-over from other donors' samples. Each CDR3 is given with its conserved first and last residue. The D gene is left open where the match is weak. Clone size is not always given. Where it is, it says once, few, many or a class for expanded clones.

d_call: -; v_call: TRBV29-1; j_call: TRBJ1-3; clone_size: -; cdr3_nt: TGCAGCGTTGATTTTGGAAACACCATATATTTT; cdr3_aa: CSVDFGNTIYF
d_call: -; v_call: TRBV14; j_call: TRBJ2-1; clone_size: -; cdr3_nt: TGTGCCAGCAGCCAGGGACGGTATGGCGGGCTGAAGAGGAATGAGCAGTTCTTC; cdr3_aa: CASSQGRYGGLKRNEQFF
d_call: TRBD2; v_call: TRBV5-1; j_call: TRBJ2-3; clone_size: once; cdr3_nt: TGCGCCAGCAGCTTGGACTCTTCGACACTAGCGGGAATTACAGATACGCAGTATTTT; cdr3_aa: CASSLDSSTLAGITDTQYF
d_call: -; v_call: TRBV28; j_call: TRBJ2-1; clone_size: -; cdr3_nt: TGTGCCAGCAGTTTAGTCCGGGGCGATGAGCAGTTCTTC; cdr3_aa: CASSLVRGDEQFF
d_call: -; v_call: TRBV28; j_call: TRBJ1-5; clone_size: -; cdr3_nt: TGTGCCAGCAGCTCCCCCAGGCAGGGGTGGAATCAGCCCCAGCATTTT; cdr3_aa: CASSSPRQGWNQPQHF
d_call: TRBD2; v_call: TRBV11-2; j_call: TRBJ2-1; clone_size: -; cdr3_nt: TGTGCCAGCGATAGCGGGAGGGCCATCTCCAATGAGCAGTTCTTC; cdr3_aa: CASDSGRAISNEQFF
d_call: -; v_call: TRBV4-3; j_call: TRBJ2-7; clone_size: -; cdr3_nt: TGCGCCAGCAGCCAAGCCGCCGGGACCTACGAGCAGTACTTC; cdr3_aa: CASSQAAGTYEQYF
d_call: -; v_call: TRBV7-9; j_call: TRBJ1-2; clone_size: few; cdr3_nt: TGTGCCAGCAGCACCGACCCGGGGGGCTACACCTTC; cdr3_aa: CASSTDPGGYTF
d_call: TRBD2; v_call: TRBV6-5; j_call: TRBJ2-7; clone_size: -; cdr3_nt: TGTGCCAGCAGTTACTCGGGCGGGGGAACCTACGAGCAGTACTTC; cdr3_aa: CASSYSGGGTYEQYF
d_call: TRBD1; v_call: TRBV7-2; j_call: TRBJ2-7; clone_size: -; cdr3_nt: TGTGCCAGCAGCTCCGCGGACAGGGCGCTCGACGAGCAGTACTTC; cdr3_aa: CASSSADRALDEQYF
d_call: TRBD2; v_call: TRBV27; j_call: TRBJ2-1; clone_size: -; cdr3_nt: TGTGCCAGCAGAGGGACTAGCGGGATTGGGGAGCAGTTCTTC; cdr3_aa: CASRGTSGIGEQFF
d_call: -; v_call: TRBV21-1; j_call: TRBJ2-1; clone_size: few; cdr3_nt: TGTGCCAGCAGCGACCCAGAAGATGCGCACAATGAGCAGTTCTTC; cdr3_aa: CASSDPEDAHNEQFF
d_call: TRBD2; v_call: TRBV7-2; j_call: TRBJ2-1; clone_size: once; cdr3_nt: TGTGCCAGCAGCGTCTCTAGCGGGAGGCGTTCCTACAATGAGCAGTTCTTC; cdr3_aa: CASSVSSGRRSYNEQFF
d_call: -; v_call: TRBV5-6; j_call: TRBJ2-7; clone_size: -; cdr3_nt: TGTGCCAGCAGCATCCAGGGATACGAGCAGTACTTC; cdr3_aa: CASSIQGYEQYF
d_call: TRBD2; v_call: TRBV29-1; j_call: TRBJ2-1; clone_size: -; cdr3_nt: TGCAGCGTTGGTGGGACTAGCGGTTCCTACAATGAGCAGTTCTTC; cdr3_aa: CSVGGTSGSYNEQFF
d_call: -; v_call: TRBV6-5; j_call: TRBJ1-2; clone_size: -; cdr3_nt: TGTGCCAGCGGGGTCCTAGGGGTCAACTATGGCTACACCTTC; cdr3_aa: CASGVLGVNYGYTF
d_call: TRBD1; v_call: TRBV11-2; j_call: TRBJ2-1; clone_size: once; cdr3_nt: TGTGCCAGCAGCTCCCGGACAGGGGATGGCAATGAGCAGTTCTTC; cdr3_aa: CASSSRTGDGNEQFF
d_call: -; v_call: TRBV19; j_call: TRBJ1-2; clone_size: -; cdr3_nt: TGTGCCAGTACGGGGAGAGGGGTGGAAGGCTACACCTTC; cdr3_aa: CASTGRGVEGYTF
d_call: -; v_call: TRBV27; j_call: TRBJ2-2; clone_size: -; cdr3_nt: TGTGCCAGCAGTAGTCCGACGGGAGTGGGCACCGGGGAGCTGTTTTTT; cdr3_aa: CASSSPTGVGTGELFF
d_call: TRBD1; v_call: TRBV28; j_call: TRBJ2-3; clone_size: -; cdr3_nt: TGTGCCAGCAGTTCCGGGACAGGGGATACAGATACGCAGTATTTT; cdr3_aa: CASSSGTGDTDTQYF
d_call: TRBD2; v_call: TRBV7-3; j_call: TRBJ2-1; clone_size: -; cdr3_nt: TGTGCCAGCAGCGTTACCCGGACTAGCGGGAGAGCGAGGTCCTACAATGAGCAGTTCTTC; cdr3_aa: CASSVTRTSGRARSYNEQFF
d_call: -; v_call: TRBV5-4; j_call: TRBJ1-1; clone_size: few; cdr3_nt: TGTGCCAGCAGCTTTGGGGACCCGCCTGAAGCTTTCTTT; cdr3_aa: CASSFGDPPEAFF
d_call: -; v_call: TRBV7-9; j_call: TRBJ1-1; clone_size: -; cdr3_nt: TGTGCCAGCAGCCCTACGCGGCACCTGAACACTGAAGCTTTCTTT; cdr3_aa: CASSPTRHLNTEAFF
d_call: -; v_call: TRBV29-1; j_call: TRBJ2-7; clone_size: once; cdr3_nt: TGCAGCGTTGAAGTTGGGCAGAGGTCCTACGAGCAGTACTTC; cdr3_aa: CSVEVGQRSYEQYF
d_call: -; v_call: TRBV19; j_call: TRBJ2-1; clone_size: -; cdr3_nt: TGTGCCAGTAGATTAGCCCGAGGCTACAATGAGCAGTTCTTC; cdr3_aa: CASRLARGYNEQFF
d_call: -; v_call: TRBV4-1; j_call: TRBJ2-1; clone_size: -; cdr3_nt: TGCGCCAGCAGCCAAGGATTCACTAGGATTAGCGATGAGCAGTTCTTC; cdr3_aa: CASSQGFTRISDEQFF
d_call: -; v_call: TRBV7-9; j_call: TRBJ2-7; clone_size: -; cdr3_nt: TGTGCCACTGGCCCCGTACTCACGGAAGCGGAGTGGGGGTACGAGCAGTACTTC; cdr3_aa: CATGPVLTEAEWGYEQYF
d_call: TRBD2; v_call: TRBV5-6; j_call: TRBJ2-7; clone_size: once; cdr3_nt: TGTGCCAGCAGCCCCAGACTGGCTAGCGGGGCTTCCTACGAGCAGTACTTC; cdr3_aa: CASSPRLASGASYEQYF
d_call: -; v_call: TRBV13; j_call: TRBJ2-5; clone_size: -; cdr3_nt: TGTGCCAGCAGCTTGACAGGCCCCCAAGAGACCCAGTACTTC; cdr3_aa: CASSLTGPQETQYF
d_call: TRBD1; v_call: TRBV6-4; j_call: TRBJ1-1; clone_size: -; cdr3_nt: TGTGCCAGCAGTGAGACGGGACAGGGGATCACTGAAGCTTTCTTT; cdr3_aa: CASSETGQGITEAFF
d_call: -; v_call: TRBV28; j_call: TRBJ2-7; clone_size: once; cdr3_nt: TGTGCCAGCAGTCCACCGTCAGGGACAATCTACGAGCAGTACTTC; cdr3_aa: CASSPPSGTIYEQYF
d_call: TRBD1; v_call: TRBV27; j_call: TRBJ2-3; clone_size: once; cdr3_nt: TGTGCCAGCAGTTTAGCTCTCCCGGGACAGGGGGGGGATACGCAGTATTTT; cdr3_aa: CASSLALPGQGGDTQYF
d_call: TRBD2; v_call: TRBV9; j_call: TRBJ2-3; clone_size: -; cdr3_nt: TGTGCCAGCAGCTTTAGCGGGAAGCGTTCTGATACGCAGTATTTT; cdr3_aa: CASSFSGKRSDTQYF
d_call: TRBD1; v_call: TRBV30; j_call: TRBJ2-1; clone_size: -; cdr3_nt: TGTGCCTGGAGTGTACTTCTCGGGACAGGGAGTGAGCAGTTCTTC; cdr3_aa: CAWSVLLGTGSEQFF
d_call: -; v_call: TRBV7-9; j_call: TRBJ1-2; clone_size: -; cdr3_nt: TGTGCCAGCAGCGCCACGGCTGGAAACTATGGCTACACCTTC; cdr3_aa: CASSATAGNYGYTF
d_call: TRBD2; v_call: TRBV27; j_call: TRBJ2-7; clone_size: -; cdr3_nt: TGTGCCAGCAGTTTACGTAGCGGGGGGCTCTCCTACGAGCAGTACTTC; cdr3_aa: CASSLRSGGLSYEQYF
d_call: -; v_call: TRBV4-3; j_call: TRBJ2-7; clone_size: -; cdr3_nt: TGCGCCAGCAGCCAAGGGGTTTTCGGGAAAGCCTACGAGCAGTACTTC; cdr3_aa: CASSQGVFGKAYEQYF
d_call: -; v_call: TRBV5-5; j_call: TRBJ2-7; clone_size: -; cdr3_nt: TGTGCCAGCAGCTTGGATGAGGGACTCACCTACGAGCAGTACTTC; cdr3_aa: CASSLDEGLTYEQYF
d_call: -; v_call: TRBV9; j_call: TRBJ2-2; clone_size: -; cdr3_nt: TGTGCCAGCAGCGTAGTCGGTGGGGAGCTGTTTTTT; cdr3_aa: CASSVVGGELFF
d_call: -; v_call: TRBV13; j_call: TRBJ1-2; clone_size: -; cdr3_nt: TGTGCCAGCAGCCCACCGGGACCTTATGGCTACACCTTC; cdr3_aa: CASSPPGPYGYTF
d_call: TRBD2; v_call: TRBV9; j_call: TRBJ2-3; clone_size: -; cdr3_nt: TGTGCCAGCAGCGTTAGCGGGAGGGGCACAGATACGCAGTATTTT; cdr3_aa: CASSVSGRGTDTQYF
d_call: -; v_call: TRBV9; j_call: TRBJ1-2; clone_size: -; cdr3_nt: TGTGCCAGCAGCCTAAACACCGGGGGCTACACCTTC; cdr3_aa: CASSLNTGGYTF
d_call: -; v_call: TRBV5-1; j_call: TRBJ2-7; clone_size: once; cdr3_nt: TGCGCCAGCAGCCCTAATACAGGGGAGGGGTACGAGCAGTACTTC; cdr3_aa: CASSPNTGEGYEQYF
d_call: -; v_call: TRBV4-1; j_call: TRBJ1-4; clone_size: -; cdr3_nt: TGCGCCAGCAGCCAAGGAGGCGAGGTGGAAAAACTGTTTTTT; cdr3_aa: CASSQGGEVEKLFF
d_call: -; v_call: TRBV5-1; j_call: TRBJ2-1; clone_size: -; cdr3_nt: TGCGCCAGCAGCTTGGTCGGGGGAGGAGGATCCTACAATGAGCAGTTCTTC; cdr3_aa: CASSLVGGGGSYNEQFF
d_call: TRBD1; v_call: TRBV7-2; j_call: TRBJ1-1; clone_size: -; cdr3_nt: TGTGCCAGCAGCTTAGTTGGGACAGTGGCTTTCTTT; cdr3_aa: CASSLVGTVAFF
d_call: TRBD1; v_call: TRBV4-1; j_call: TRBJ1-1; clone_size: -; cdr3_nt: TGCGCCAGCAGCCAAAGAATAACAGGGGCGGACACTGAAGCTTTCTTT; cdr3_aa: CASSQRITGADTEAFF
d_call: -; v_call: TRBV7-2; j_call: TRBJ1-1; clone_size: once; cdr3_nt: TGTGCCAGCAGTTATCTCAGACAGTCAGAAGCTTTCTTT; cdr3_aa: CASSYLRQSEAFF
d_call: TRBD1; v_call: TRBV25-1; j_call: TRBJ2-7; clone_size: -; cdr3_nt: TGTGCCAGCAGTGAATCCGGGACAGGTCCCTACGAGCAGTACTTC; cdr3_aa: CASSESGTGPYEQYF
d_call: TRBD2; v_call: TRBV7-2; j_call: TRBJ2-7; clone_size: -; cdr3_nt: TGTGCCAGCAGTTTCAACGGCGGGAGCTCCTACGAGCAGTACTTC; cdr3_aa: CASSFNGGSSYEQYF
d_call: TRBD1; v_call: TRBV5-1; j_call: TRBJ2-7; clone_size: -; cdr3_nt: TGCGCCAGCAGACCCTGGACAGGGGGAACCTACGAGCAGTACTTC; cdr3_aa: CASRPWTGGTYEQYF